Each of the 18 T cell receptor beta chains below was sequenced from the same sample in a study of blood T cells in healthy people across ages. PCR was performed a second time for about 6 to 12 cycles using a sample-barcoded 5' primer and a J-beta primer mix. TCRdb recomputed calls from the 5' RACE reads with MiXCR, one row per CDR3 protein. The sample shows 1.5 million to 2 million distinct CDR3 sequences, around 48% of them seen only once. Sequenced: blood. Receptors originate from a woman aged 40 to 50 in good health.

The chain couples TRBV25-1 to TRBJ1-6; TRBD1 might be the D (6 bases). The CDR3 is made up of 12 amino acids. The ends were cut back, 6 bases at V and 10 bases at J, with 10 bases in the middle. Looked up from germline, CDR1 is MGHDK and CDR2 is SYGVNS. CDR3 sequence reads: CASRAGDSPLHF. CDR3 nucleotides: TGTGCCAGCAGGGCAGGGGACTCACCCCTCCACTTT. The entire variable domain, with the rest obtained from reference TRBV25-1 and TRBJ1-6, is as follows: EADIYQTPRYLVIGTGKKITLECSQTMGHDKMYWYQQDPGMELHLIHYSYGVNSTEKGDLSSESTVSRIRTEHFPLTLESARPSHTSQYLCASRAGDSPLHFGNGTRLTVT.

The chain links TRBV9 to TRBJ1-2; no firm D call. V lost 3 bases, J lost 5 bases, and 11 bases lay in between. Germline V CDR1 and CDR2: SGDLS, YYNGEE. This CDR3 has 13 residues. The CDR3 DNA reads TGTGCCAGCAGCGATATCCAGACATATGGCTACACCTTC. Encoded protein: CASSDIQTYGYTF.

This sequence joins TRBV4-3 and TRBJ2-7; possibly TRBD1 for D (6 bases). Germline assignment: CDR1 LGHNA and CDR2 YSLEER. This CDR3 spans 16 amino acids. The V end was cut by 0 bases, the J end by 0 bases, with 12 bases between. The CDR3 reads CASSQDTGTNSYEQYF. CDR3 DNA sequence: TGCGCCAGCAGCCAAGATACGGGGACAAACTCCTACGAGCAGTACTTC.

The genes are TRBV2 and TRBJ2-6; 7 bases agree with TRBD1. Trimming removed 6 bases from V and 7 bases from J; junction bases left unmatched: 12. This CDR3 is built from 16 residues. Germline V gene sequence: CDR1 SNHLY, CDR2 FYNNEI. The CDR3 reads CASSSGQRSGANVLTF. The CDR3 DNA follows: TGTGCCAGCAGCTCGGGACAGCGCTCAGGAGCCAACGTCCTGACTTTC.

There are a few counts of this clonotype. The CDR3 sequence is CASSEVLGQGNYGYTF. CDR3 sequence (DNA): TGTGCCAGCAGTGAGGTTCTGGGACAGGGGAACTATGGCTACACCTTC. This chain joins TRBV25-1 and TRBJ1-2; 10 bases match TRBD1. The CDR3 contains 16 residues. After removal of 3 bases from V and 2 bases from J, the junction contained 6 bases not matched to a gene. CDR1 MGHDK and CDR2 SYGVNS come from the germline V gene.

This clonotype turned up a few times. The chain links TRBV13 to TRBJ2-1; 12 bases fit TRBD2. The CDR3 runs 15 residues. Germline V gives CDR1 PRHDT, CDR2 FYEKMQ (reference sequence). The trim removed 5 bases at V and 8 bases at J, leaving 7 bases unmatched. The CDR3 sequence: CASSAPGLAGDEQFF. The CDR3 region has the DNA TGTGCCAGCAGCGCCCCGGGACTAGCGGGCGATGAGCAGTTCTTC.

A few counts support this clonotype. As DNA, the CDR3 is TGCAGTGCCCCCTCCCCGACCCGGGACAGGGTGACCTACGAGCAGTACTTC. Translation gives CSAPSPTRDRVTYEQYF. The chain combines TRBV20-1 with TRBJ2-7; TRBD1 aligns across 9 bases. Germline values: CDR1 DFQATT, CDR2 SNEGSKA (reference sequence). This CDR3 contains 17 residues. Trimming at V came to 6 bases and at J to 2 bases, leaving 17 bases not matched to a gene.

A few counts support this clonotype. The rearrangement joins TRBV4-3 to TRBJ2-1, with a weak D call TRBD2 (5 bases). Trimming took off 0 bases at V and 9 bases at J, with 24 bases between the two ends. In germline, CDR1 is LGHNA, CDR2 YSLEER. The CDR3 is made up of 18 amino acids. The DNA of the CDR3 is TGCGCCAGCAGCCAAGATATCGGACTCGCCGCTTTAAGGTTTGAGCAGTTCTTC. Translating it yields CASSQDIGLAALRFEQFF.

This CDR3 reads CAISESTGADTQYF. CDR3 nucleotide sequence: TGTGCCATCAGTGAGTCAACAGGGGCAGATACGCAGTATTTT. The chain links TRBV10-3 to TRBJ2-3; 7 bases map to TRBD1. The germline V gene has CDR1 ENHRY and CDR2 SYGVKD. The junction had 1 base not matched to a gene; V was cut back by 0 bases and J by 4 bases. This CDR3 contains 14 residues.

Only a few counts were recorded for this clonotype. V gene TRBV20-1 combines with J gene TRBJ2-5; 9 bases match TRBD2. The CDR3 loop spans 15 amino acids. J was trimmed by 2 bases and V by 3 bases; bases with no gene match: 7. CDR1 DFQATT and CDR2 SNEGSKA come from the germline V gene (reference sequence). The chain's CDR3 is CSASPGAGGQETQYF. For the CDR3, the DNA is TGCAGTGCTAGCCCCGGAGCGGGGGGACAAGAGACCCAGTACTTC.

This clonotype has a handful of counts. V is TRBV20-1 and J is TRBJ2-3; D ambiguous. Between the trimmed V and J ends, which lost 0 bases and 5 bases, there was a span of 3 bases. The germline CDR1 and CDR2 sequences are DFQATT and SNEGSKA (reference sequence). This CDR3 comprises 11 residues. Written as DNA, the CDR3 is TGCAGTGCTAGAGATCAAGATACGCAGTATTTT. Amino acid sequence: CSARDQDTQYF.

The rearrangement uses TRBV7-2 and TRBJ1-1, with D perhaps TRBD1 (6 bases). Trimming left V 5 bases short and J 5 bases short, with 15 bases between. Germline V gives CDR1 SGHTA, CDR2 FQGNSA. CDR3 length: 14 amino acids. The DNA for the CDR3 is TGTGCCAGCAGCCCTCAACCAGGGGCGACTGAAGCTTTCTTT. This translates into CASSPQPGATEAFF.

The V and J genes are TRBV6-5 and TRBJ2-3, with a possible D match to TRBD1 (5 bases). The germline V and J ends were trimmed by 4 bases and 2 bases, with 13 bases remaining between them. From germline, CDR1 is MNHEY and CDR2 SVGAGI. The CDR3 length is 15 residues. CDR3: CASSSQGLNTDTQYF. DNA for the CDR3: TGTGCCAGCAGTTCTCAGGGATTGAACACAGATACGCAGTATTTT.

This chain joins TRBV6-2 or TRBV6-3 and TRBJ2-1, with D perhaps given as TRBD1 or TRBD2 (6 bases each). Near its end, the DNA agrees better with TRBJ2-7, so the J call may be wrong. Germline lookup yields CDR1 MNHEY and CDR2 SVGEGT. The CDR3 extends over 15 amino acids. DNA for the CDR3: TGTGCCAGCAGGCCTGGGGGGCGGTCCTACAATGAGCAGTACTTC. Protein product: CASRPGGRSYNEQYF.

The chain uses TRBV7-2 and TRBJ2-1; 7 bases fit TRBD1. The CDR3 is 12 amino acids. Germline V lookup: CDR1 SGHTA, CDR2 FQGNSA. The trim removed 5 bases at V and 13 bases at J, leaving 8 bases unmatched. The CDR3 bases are TGTGCCAGCAGCCCTAGGGACAGCTTTCAGTTCTTC. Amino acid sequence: CASSPRDSFQFF.

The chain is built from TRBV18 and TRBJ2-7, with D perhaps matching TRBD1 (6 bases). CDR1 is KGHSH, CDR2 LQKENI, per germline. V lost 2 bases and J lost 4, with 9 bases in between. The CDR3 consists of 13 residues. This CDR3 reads CASSPYQGYEQYF. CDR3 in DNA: TGTGCCAGCTCACCATACCAGGGGTACGAGCAGTACTTC.

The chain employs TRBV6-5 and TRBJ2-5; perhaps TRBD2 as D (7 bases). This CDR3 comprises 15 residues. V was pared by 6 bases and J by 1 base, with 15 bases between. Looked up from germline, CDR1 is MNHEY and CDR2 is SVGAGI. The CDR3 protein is CASRLSGTTQETQYF. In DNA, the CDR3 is TGTGCCAGCAGACTCAGCGGGACAACCCAAGAGACCCAGTACTTC.

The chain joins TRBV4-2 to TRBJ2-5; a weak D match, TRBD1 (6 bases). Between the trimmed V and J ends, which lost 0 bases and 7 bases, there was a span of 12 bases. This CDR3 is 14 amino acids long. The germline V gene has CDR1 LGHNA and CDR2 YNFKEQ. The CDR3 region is CASSQDLGATTQYF. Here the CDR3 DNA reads TGTGCCAGCAGCCAAGATCTGGGGGCGACGACCCAGTACTTC.